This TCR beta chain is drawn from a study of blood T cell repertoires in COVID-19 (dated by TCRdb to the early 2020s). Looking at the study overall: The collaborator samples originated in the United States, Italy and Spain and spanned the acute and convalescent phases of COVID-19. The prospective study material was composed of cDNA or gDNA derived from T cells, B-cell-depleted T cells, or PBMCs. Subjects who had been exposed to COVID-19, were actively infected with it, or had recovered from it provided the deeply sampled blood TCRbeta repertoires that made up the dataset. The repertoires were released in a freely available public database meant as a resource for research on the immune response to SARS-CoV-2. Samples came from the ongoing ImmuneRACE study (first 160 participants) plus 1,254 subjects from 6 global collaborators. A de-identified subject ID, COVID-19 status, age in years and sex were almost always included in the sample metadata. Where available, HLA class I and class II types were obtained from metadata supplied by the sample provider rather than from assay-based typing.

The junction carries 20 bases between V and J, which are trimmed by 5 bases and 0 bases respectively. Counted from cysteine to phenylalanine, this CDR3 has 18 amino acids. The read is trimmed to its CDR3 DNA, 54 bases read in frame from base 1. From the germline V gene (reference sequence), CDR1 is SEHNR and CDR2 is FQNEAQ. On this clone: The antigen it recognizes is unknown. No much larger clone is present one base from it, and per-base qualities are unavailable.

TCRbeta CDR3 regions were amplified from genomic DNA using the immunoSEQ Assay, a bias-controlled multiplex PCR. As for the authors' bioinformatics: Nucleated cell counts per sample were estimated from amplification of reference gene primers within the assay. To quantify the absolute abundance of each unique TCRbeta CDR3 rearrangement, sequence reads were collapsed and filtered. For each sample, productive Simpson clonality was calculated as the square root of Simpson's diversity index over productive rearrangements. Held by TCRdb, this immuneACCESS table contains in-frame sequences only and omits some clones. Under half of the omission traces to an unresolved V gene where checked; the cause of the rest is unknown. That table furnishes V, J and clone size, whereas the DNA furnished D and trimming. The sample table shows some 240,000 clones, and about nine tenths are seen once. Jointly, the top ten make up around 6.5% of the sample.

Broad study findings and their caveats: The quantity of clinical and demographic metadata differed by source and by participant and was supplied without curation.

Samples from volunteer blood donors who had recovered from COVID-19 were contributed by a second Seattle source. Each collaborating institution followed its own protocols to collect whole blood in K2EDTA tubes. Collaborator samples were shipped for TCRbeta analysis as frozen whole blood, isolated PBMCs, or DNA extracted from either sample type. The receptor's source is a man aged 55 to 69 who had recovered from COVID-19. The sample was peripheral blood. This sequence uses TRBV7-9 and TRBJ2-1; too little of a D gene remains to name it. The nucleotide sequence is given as TGTGCCAGCAGCCTTCTGAACCGCGGCCTGAGCTCCTACAATGAGCAGTTCTTC. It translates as CASSLLNRGLSSYNEQFF. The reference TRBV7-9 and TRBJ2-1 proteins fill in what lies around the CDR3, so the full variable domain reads DTGVSQNPRHKITKRGQNVTFRCDPISEHNRLYWYRQTLGQGPEFLTYFQNEAQLEKSRLLSDRFSAERPKGSFSTLEIQRTEQGDSAMYLCASSLLNRGLSSYNEQFFGPGTRLTVL.